Only a few counts were recorded for the clone carrying this T cell receptor beta chain. It was with unique molecular identifiers that the TCRbeta library was prepared. MiXCR, run by TCRdb on the PCR reads, gives a single entry per CDR3 protein. Of approximately 640,000 distinct CDR3 sequences listed, around 17% are singletons. The sample belongs to a study of T-cell reconstitution after alpha-beta-depleted transplantation in children. Germline V gene lookup returns CDR1 SQVTM and CDR2 ANQGSEA. Losses at the gene ends were 1 base for V and 1 base for J; bases not matched to a gene: 4. The length of the CDR3 is 15 residues.

This sample comprised PBMCs from the stem cell graft donor, obtained from the stem cell graft. The chain combines TRBV29-1 with TRBJ2-5, with 9 bases that match TRBD1. The source of this sequence is a human donor who donated a stem cell graft to a child with acute myeloid leukemia. For the CDR3, the DNA is TGCAGCGTTGAAGGGACAGGGGAATCCCAAGAGACCCAGTACTTC. Its protein is CSVEGTGESQETQYF.